This TCR beta chain was identified during a study of blood T cell repertoires in COVID-19. Across the whole study: Italy, Spain and the United States were the sources of the convalescent and acute COVID-19 samples. T cells, B-cell-depleted T cells, or PBMCs supplied cDNA or gDNA.

V was clipped by 8 bases and J by 2 bases, with 13 bases between them. This CDR3 comprises 14 residues. The germline V gene encodes CDR1 LNHDA and CDR2 SQIVND (reference sequence). Study members were between about 18 and 100 years old and lived in about two dozen US regions. All recovered Cohort 3 donors got two negative PCRs, got clearance, or saw symptom resolution. There are a few counts of this clone. Only in-frame clones appear in the TCRdb table, and some are missing; sequencing was by immunoSEQ multiplex PCR. Of some 250,000 clones listed, around 89% were seen once; the top ten hold approximately 9%.

The sample was PBMCs or T cells enriched from blood (not recorded which). The receptor comes from a man aged 35-49 years who had recovered from COVID-19. The chain joins TRBV19 to TRBJ1-3; D is unclear. The CDR3 DNA follows: TGTGCCAGTCAGGACGGAGCGGCTGGAAACACCATATATTTT. This sequence encodes CASQDGAAGNTIYF.